A selection of T cell receptor beta chains follows, all from one sample in a study of post-analysis software for immune sequencing data. TCRdb re-called the PCR reads with MiXCR, one entry per CDR3 protein. The data contain hundreds of thousands of distinct CDR3 sequences, roughly 38% of them seen just once; the ten biggest clones take up around 8%. Sequencing used blood. The receptors were sampled from a girl aged 2 to 9 with multiple sclerosis. Both conserved end residues are part of each CDR3. The D gene is left open where the match is weak. Clone size is given for some rows only: seen once, a few or many times, or a class if the clone is expanded.

13,TRBV6-5,TRBJ2-7,-,-,TGTGCCAGCACCCGGGGGGCGTGGAATGAGCAGTACTTC,CASTRGAWNEQYF
13,TRBV6-2/TRBV6-3,TRBJ2-3,TRBD1,few,TGTGCCAGCACCGACAGGGTCACAGATACGCAGTATTTT,CASTDRVTDTQYF
15,TRBV7-2,TRBJ1-5,-,-,TGTGCCAGCAGCCCCGGTTTTGGGGGGAATCAGCCCCAGCATTTT,CASSPGFGGNQPQHF
16,TRBV6-6,TRBJ2-1,-,once,TGTGCCAGCAGTTACTTAGCTACCCTTGGTCACAATGAGCAGTTCTTC,CASSYLATLGHNEQFF
12,TRBV20-1,TRBJ2-1,-,-,TGCAGTGCCCCGAGACAAGGGGTATCTCCGTTCTTC,CSAPRQGVSPFF
12,TRBV20-1,TRBJ1-5,TRBD1,few,TGCAGTGTGAACAGGGGCGGGCAGCCCCAGCATTTT,CSVNRGGQPQHF
14,TRBV6-5,TRBJ2-1,TRBD2,-,TGTGCCAGCAGTTACGGGGGGGCCTACAATGAGCAGTTCTTC,CASSYGGAYNEQFF
15,TRBV7-2,TRBJ1-4,-,few,TGTGCCAGCAGCTTAGTTCGGAGGGGGAATGAAAAACTGTTTTTT,CASSLVRRGNEKLFF
15,TRBV5-6,TRBJ2-3,-,-,TGTGCCAGCAGCCCCCGGGTGGGATCCCCAGATACGCAGTATTTT,CASSPRVGSPDTQYF
17,TRBV6-5,TRBJ2-1,-,once,TGTGCCAGCAGTTACTCGGGCATAGGACGGGGGTACAATGAGCAGTTCTTC,CASSYSGIGRGYNEQFF
16,TRBV5-1,TRBJ1-3,TRBD1,-,TGCGCCAGCAGCTTAAAGGGGGGACAGTCTGGAAACACCATATATTTT,CASSLKGGQSGNTIYF
14,TRBV6-6,TRBJ2-1,-,few,TGTGCCAGCAGTTTGGTAAAACGATACAATGAGCAGTTCTTC,CASSLVKRYNEQFF
14,TRBV20-1,TRBJ1-5,-,-,TGCAGTGCTAGAGATCGGTGGGAAAATCAGCCCCAGCATTTT,CSARDRWENQPQHF
14,TRBV12-3/TRBV12-4,TRBJ2-5,TRBD2,few,TGTGCCAGCAGTCCGCGGGAGTCAGGAGAGACCCAGTACTTC,CASSPRESGETQYF
14,TRBV5-1,TRBJ2-5,TRBD2,-,TGCGCCAGTTCTCGGGGACTAGCGAGGGAGACCCAGTACTTC,CASSRGLARETQYF
16,TRBV15,TRBJ2-1,-,-,TGTGCCACCAGCAGGCCCCGGGCTAACTCCCACAATGAGCAGTTCTTC,CATSRPRANSHNEQFF
14,TRBV10-2,TRBJ2-5,TRBD2,-,TGCGCCAGCAGTGCCACTAGCGGGAAAGAGACCCAGTACTTC,CASSATSGKETQYF